The rows below give T cell receptor beta chains drawn from one sample of a study of technical replicates of blood from several donors. Profiling relied on immunoSEQ multiplex PCR, and the TCRdb table lists in-frame clones only, not all of them. The profile covers under 95,000 clones, with 98% appearing a single time and roughly 0.16% taken by the ten largest. What was sequenced was T cells isolated from PBMCs. The receptors were sampled from a human donor in good health. Each CDR3 is given with its conserved first and last residue. D genes are given only for firm matches. A row's size may be missing; if present it is once, few, many or a size class.

d_call cdr3_length clone_size j_call v_call cdr3_nt cdr3_aa
NA 14 NA TRBJ2-2 TRBV2 TGTGCCAGCAGGGCCAGGTTTGCTACCGGGGAGCTGTTTTTT CASRARFATGELFF
TRBD1 16 NA TRBJ1-1 TRBV19 TGTGCCAGTAGTAGACCTTCCGGACAGGGGAACACTGAAGCTTTCTTT CASSRPSGQGNTEAFF
TRBD2 16 once TRBJ2-1 TRBV9 TGTGCCAGCAGCGTACTAACTAGCGGGAGAATAAATGAGCAGTTCTTC CASSVLTSGRINEQFF
TRBD2 15 NA TRBJ2-7 TRBV10-1 TGCGCCAGCTCCACCGGGGTAGCGGGGAGTTACGAGCAGTACTTC CASSTGVAGSYEQYF
TRBD1 15 NA TRBJ2-1 TRBV18 TGTGCCAGCTCACCAAGTCAAGGGGGCGCCGATGAGCAGTTCTTC CASSPSQGGADEQFF
NA 15 NA TRBJ1-5 TRBV6-1 TGTGCCAGCAGCAGAGCCGGCCCAGGTGCTCAGCCCCAGCATTTT CASSRAGPGAQPQHF
NA 16 NA TRBJ1-3 TRBV7-9 TGTGCCAGCAGCCGCCCGGACAGCTACTCTGGAAACACCATATATTTT CASSRPDSYSGNTIYF
TRBD2 15 NA TRBJ2-1 TRBV28 TGTGCCAGCAGCCAAAGACTAGCGCTAAACAATGAGCAGTTCTTC CASSQRLALNNEQFF
NA 17 NA TRBJ2-6 TRBV5-1 TGCGCCAGCAGCTTGTTAGGGGTTCTAGGTGGGGCCAACGTCCTGACTTTC CASSLLGVLGGANVLTF
TRBD1 16 once TRBJ2-1 TRBV5-1 TGCGCCAGCAGCTTGATTACGGGACAGGGAGATAATGAGCAGTTCTTC CASSLITGQGDNEQFF
NA 16 NA TRBJ1-3 TRBV7-6 TGTGCCAGCAGCATATCGGGCCGCCCCGGACAAAACACCATATATTTT CASSISGRPGQNTIYF
NA 12 NA TRBJ2-3 TRBV11-3 TGTGCCAGCGGGGCACACGCACCCACGCAGTATTTT CASGAHAPTQYF
NA 16 NA TRBJ2-7 TRBV5-6 TGTGCCAGCAGCTTGGCCGATGATACATTTCCCTACGAGCAGTACTTC CASSLADDTFPYEQYF
TRBD2 15 NA TRBJ2-1 TRBV6-4 TGTGCCAGCAGTGACTCGGGACTAGCGGGAGTCGAGCAGTTCTTC CASSDSGLAGVEQFF
TRBD1 21 NA TRBJ2-7 TRBV23-1 TGCGCCAGCAGTCCCCCGCCTAATGGGGACAGGGATGTATGTCGGACTCGGGAGCAGTACTTC CASSPPPNGDRDVCRTREQYF
NA 13 NA TRBJ2-3 TRBV6-5 TGTGCCAGCAGGCGGTATAGAACAGATACGCAGTATTTT CASRRYRTDTQYF
NA 11 NA TRBJ1-2 TRBV5-6 TGTGCCAGCCGCCGGACAGATGGCTACACCTTC CASRRTDGYTF
NA 15 NA TRBJ2-3 TRBV27 TGTGCCAGCAGTTTAAGAGGCAGCTACACAGATACGCAGTATTTT CASSLRGSYTDTQYF
NA 12 NA TRBJ2-7 TRBV10-3 TGTGCCATCAGTGATAGGAGGGGCGAGCAGTACTTC CAISDRRGEQYF
NA 17 NA TRBJ1-1 TRBV28 TGTGCCAGCAGTTTCATCCAGGTTAACCGGGGGAACACTGAAGCTTTCTTT CASSFIQVNRGNTEAFF